A selection of T cell receptor beta chains follows, all from one sample in a study of blood T cell repertoires in COVID-19. Method: immunoSEQ multiplex PCR; TCRdb's copy keeps in-frame clones and lacks some. The table includes more than 55,000 clones, about nine tenths detected once. The sequenced material came from peripheral blood. These receptors all stem from a man over 45 with active COVID-19. CDR3s include the opening cysteine and the closing phenylalanine or tryptophan. The D gene is left open where the match is weak. Clone size is shown for a subset of rows, as once, few, many or a class of expanded clone.

abundance	d_gene	v_gene	j_gene	CDR3nt	CDR3aa
NA	NA	TRBV6-6	TRBJ1-1	TGTGCCAGCAGTACCCGAGACAGGCCACTGAACACTGAAGCTTTCTTT	CASSTRDRPLNTEAFF
NA	TRBD2	TRBV2	TRBJ2-3	TGTGCCAGCAGTGAACGGCGGGGGGGCACAGATACGCAGTATTTT	CASSERRGGTDTQYF
NA	NA	TRBV11-1	TRBJ1-6	TGTGCCAGCAGCCCTTCACAGGGTTATTCACCCCTCCACTTT	CASSPSQGYSPLHF
NA	TRBD1	TRBV29-1	TRBJ2-5	TGCAGCGTTGCTACAGGGGTTGGGACCCAGTACTTC	CSVATGVGTQYF
NA	TRBD1	TRBV11-2	TRBJ1-6	TGTGCCAGCAGCCGGGGACAGGGTAATTCACCCCTCCACTTT	CASSRGQGNSPLHF
NA	TRBD1	TRBV18	TRBJ1-5	TGTGCCAGCTCACGAAGGGACAGGGGGCCTGATAGCAATCAGCCCCAGCATTTT	CASSRRDRGPDSNQPQHF
NA	TRBD2	TRBV5-4	TRBJ2-7	TGTGCCAGCAGCGAGGGACTAGCGGGAGGCCTGCTCCTCGGGGAGCAGTACTTC	CASSEGLAGGLLLGEQYF
NA	NA	TRBV7-8	TRBJ1-1	TGTGCCAGCTGGCCTAGAGGGAAGATGACTGAAGCTTTCTTT	CASWPRGKMTEAFF
NA	TRBD2	TRBV3-1/TRBV3-2	TRBJ2-1	TGTGCCAGCAGCCAACGACTGGGACTAGCGGGAGACAATGAGCAGTTCTTC	CASSQRLGLAGDNEQFF
NA	NA	TRBV10-3	TRBJ1-5	TGTGCCATCTCCTCGGGGGGCACAGAGAGCAATCAGCCCCAGCATTTT	CAISSGGTESNQPQHF
NA	TRBD2	TRBV4-3	TRBJ2-3	TGCGCCAGCAGCCAACGGGCTCGACTAGCGGGGACGACAGATACGCAGTATTTT	CASSQRARLAGTTDTQYF
once	TRBD1	TRBV6-1	TRBJ2-1	TGTGCCAGCAGTGATCGGTTAGACAGACAGGGGAATAATGAGCAGTTCTTC	CASSDRLDRQGNNEQFF
NA	NA	TRBV4-3	TRBJ2-7	TGCGCCAGCAGCCAAGATGATGCCGGCCACTACTACGAGCAGTACTTC	CASSQDDAGHYYEQYF
few	NA	TRBV5-1	TRBJ2-7	TGCGCCAGCCGCGCCCCGGGTTTTTCCTACGAGCAGTACTTC	CASRAPGFSYEQYF
NA	NA	TRBV10-3	TRBJ1-2	TGTGCCATCCGTTCGACGGGGAGAAAGGACTATGGCTACACCTTC	CAIRSTGRKDYGYTF
once	NA	TRBV5-1	TRBJ2-5	TGCGCCAGCAGTCTTCCGTCGGAGACCCAGTACTTC	CASSLPSETQYF
NA	TRBD2	TRBV28	TRBJ2-1	TGTGCCAGCAGTTTAGTGGGTAGCGGGAGGGGTCTTTACAATGAGCAGTTCTTC	CASSLVGSGRGLYNEQFF
NA	NA	TRBV4-1	TRBJ2-5	TGCGCCAGCAGCCAAGCCCTCCGGCAGGCCAGCCAAGAGACCCAGTACTTC	CASSQALRQASQETQYF
once	TRBD1	TRBV2	TRBJ1-2	TGTGCCAGCAGCGAAGGACAGGGGGGGTCAGTAAGCTATGGCTACACCTTC	CASSEGQGGSVSYGYTF
NA	NA	TRBV5-1	TRBJ1-1	TGCGCCAGCAGCGACCGAAGGGGGGGCTCGAACACTGAAGCTTTCTTT	CASSDRRGGSNTEAFF
NA	TRBD1	TRBV5-8	TRBJ1-6	TGTGCCAGCAGCTTGGGACAGGGACGCACCTATAATTCACCCCTCCACTTT	CASSLGQGRTYNSPLHF
once	NA	TRBV24-1	TRBJ2-3	TGTGCCACCAGTCAAAACACAGATACGCAGTATTTT	CATSQNTDTQYF
NA	TRBD1	TRBV30	TRBJ2-2	TGTGCCGCGGGACAGGGACTCTTCCGGGAGCTGTTTTTT	CAAGQGLFRELFF
NA	TRBD2	TRBV7-9	TRBJ2-7	TGTGCCAGCAGCTTTACTGGCGCTAGCGGTTACGAGCAGTACTTC	CASSFTGASGYEQYF
NA	TRBD1	TRBV10-3	TRBJ2-7	TGTGCCATCAGTGAGAGGACAGGGGGTAACTACGAGCAGTACTTC	CAISERTGGNYEQYF
NA	TRBD1	TRBV7-2	TRBJ1-2	TGTGCCAGCAGGGACCGACAGGGTGATGTCAGGACCTTC	CASRDRQGDVRTF
NA	NA	TRBV7-9	TRBJ1-3	TGTGCCAGCAGTCCGAGACGACATGTTTTCTCTGGAAACACCATATATTTT	CASSPRRHVFSGNTIYF
NA	NA	TRBV3-1/TRBV3-2	TRBJ2-7	TGTGCCAGCAGTAATAGAGAGTTTTCAATAACCTACGAGCAGTACTTC	CASSNREFSITYEQYF
few	NA	TRBV6-5	TRBJ2-7	TGTGCCAGCAGCAGACGAAGGTCTGGAGACGCCGAGCAGTACTTC	CASSRRRSGDAEQYF
NA	NA	TRBV28	TRBJ1-2	TGTGCCAGCAGTTTATCAGGGGCCGTGCCTGACACCTTC	CASSLSGAVPDTF
NA	NA	TRBV4-3	TRBJ1-2	TGCGCCAGCAGCGGCGAGGGAGTCAATGGCTACACCTTC	CASSGEGVNGYTF